This T cell receptor (beta chain) stems from a study of blood T cell repertoires in COVID-19. Study in general: COVID-19 samples collected from the United States, Italy and Spain covered acute and convalescent phases. T cells, B-cell-depleted T cells, or PBMCs provided the cDNA or gDNA that served as material.

The CDR3 loop spans 17 amino acids. V gave up 4 bases and J gave up 6 bases; unmatched junction bases: 10. Germline V gene data show CDR1 as KGHDR and CDR2 as SFDVKD. In the authors' methods: Reference gene primer amplification gave estimated nucleated cell counts. Clones were sequenced by immunoSEQ multiplex PCR, and TCRdb holds only the in-frame ones, with some missing. That table gives V, J and clone size, and the DNA gave D and trimming. The table has 130,000 or so clones, approximately 90% seen once. The V call is TRBV24-1, the J call TRBJ2-3, with 12 bases matching TRBD2. The receptor was isolated from a human donor in a cohort sampled during active COVID-19. The sample consisted of peripheral blood. The CDR3 DNA is TGTGCCACCAGTGACCCAGGACTAGCGGGACCCAGGGATACGCAGTATTTT. It translates to CATSDPGLAGPRDTQYF.